The source of this TCR beta chain is a study of T-cell reconstitution after alpha-beta-depleted transplantation in children. Overall study results and limits: In some patients, recipient T cells and intrathymic progenitors surviving conditioning explained high day-60 diversity. Once a year had passed after transplant, T-cell counts and diversity came mostly from newly produced T cells. About two months after transplant, alpha-beta T cells reportedly came from several hundred expanded graft clones.

As to this clonotype: Its antigen is undetermined.

V lost 3 bases, J lost 5 bases, and 10 bases lay in between. The germline V gene encodes CDR1 LGHNA and CDR2 YNFKEQ. This CDR3 contains 13 residues. For TCRbeta, the library was prepared with unique molecular identifiers. TCRdb processed the PCR reads anew with MiXCR; each CDR3 protein has one entry. The sample yields around 960,000 distinct CDR3 sequences, roughly 29% seen once. The source material was PBMCs, mostly from graft donor cells, sampled 360 days after TCRalphabeta/CD19-depleted stem cell transplant. The chain joins TRBV4-2 to TRBJ2-5; D is undetermined. This TCR came from a boy under two years old who had a stem cell transplant for SCID, so the T cells may come from the graft donor. The CDR3 nucleotides read TGTGCCAGCAGCCAGCCCAAAATGGAGACCCAGTACTTC. Amino acids: CASSQPKMETQYF.